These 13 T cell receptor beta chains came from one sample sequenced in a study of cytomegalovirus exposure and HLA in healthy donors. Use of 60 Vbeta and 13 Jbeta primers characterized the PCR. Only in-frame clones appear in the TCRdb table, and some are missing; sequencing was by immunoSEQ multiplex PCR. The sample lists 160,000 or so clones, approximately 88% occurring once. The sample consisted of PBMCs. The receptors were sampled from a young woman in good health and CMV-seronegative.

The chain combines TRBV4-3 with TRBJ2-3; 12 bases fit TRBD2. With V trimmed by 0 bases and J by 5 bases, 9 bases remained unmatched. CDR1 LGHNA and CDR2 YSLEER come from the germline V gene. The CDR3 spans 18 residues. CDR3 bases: TGCGCCAGCAGCCAAGAAAGGCTAGCGGGGGGGCCGAAAGATACGCAGTATTTT. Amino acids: CASSQERLAGGPKDTQYF.

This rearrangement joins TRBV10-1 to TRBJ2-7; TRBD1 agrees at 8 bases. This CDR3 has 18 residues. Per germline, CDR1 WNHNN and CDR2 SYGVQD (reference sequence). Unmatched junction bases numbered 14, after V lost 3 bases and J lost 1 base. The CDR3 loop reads CASSESQESDRASYEQYF. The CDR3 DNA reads TGCGCCAGCAGTGAAAGTCAAGAATCGGACAGGGCTTCCTACGAGCAGTACTTC.

DNA for the CDR3: TGTGCCTGGACCGGGACAGGGGGCGTCTATGGCTACACCTTC. It is translated as CAWTGTGGVYGYTF. The chain joins TRBV30 to TRBJ1-2, with 12 bases fitting TRBD1. Germline V CDR1 and CDR2: GTSNPN, SVGIG (reference sequence). V lost 4 bases, J lost 4 bases, and 4 bases stayed unmatched. The CDR3 sequence is 14 residues long.

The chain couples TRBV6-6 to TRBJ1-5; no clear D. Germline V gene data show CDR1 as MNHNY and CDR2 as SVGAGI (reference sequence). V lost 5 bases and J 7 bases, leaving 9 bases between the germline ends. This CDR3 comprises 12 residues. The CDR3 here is CASSDPGQPQHF. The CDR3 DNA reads TGTGCCAGCAGTGACCCCGGGCAGCCCCAGCATTTT.

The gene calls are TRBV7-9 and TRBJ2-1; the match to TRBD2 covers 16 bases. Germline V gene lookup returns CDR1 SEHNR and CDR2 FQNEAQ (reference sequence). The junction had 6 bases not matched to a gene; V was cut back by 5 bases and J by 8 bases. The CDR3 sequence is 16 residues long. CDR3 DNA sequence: TGTGCCAGCAGCCCGGGACTAGCGGGAGGGTTCGATGAGCAGTTCTTC. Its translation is CASSPGLAGGFDEQFF. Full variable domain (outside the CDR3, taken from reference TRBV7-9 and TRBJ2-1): DTGVSQNPRHKITKRGQNVTFRCDPISEHNRLYWYRQTLGQGPEFLTYFQNEAQLEKSRLLSDRFSAERPKGSFSTLEIQRTEQGDSAMYLCASSPGLAGGFDEQFFGPGTRLTVL.

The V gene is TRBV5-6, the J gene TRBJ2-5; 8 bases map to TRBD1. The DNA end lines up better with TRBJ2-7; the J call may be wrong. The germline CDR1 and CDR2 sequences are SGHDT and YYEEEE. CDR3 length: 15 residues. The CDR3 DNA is TGTGCCAGCAGCGGAAGCTACGGACAGGGCGACGAGCAGTACTTC. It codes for CASSGSYGQGDEQYF.

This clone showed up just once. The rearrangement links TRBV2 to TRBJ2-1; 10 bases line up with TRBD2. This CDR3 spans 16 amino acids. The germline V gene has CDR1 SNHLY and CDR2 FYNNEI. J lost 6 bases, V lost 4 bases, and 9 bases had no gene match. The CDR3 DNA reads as TGTGCCAGCAGTGTAAAGCTAGCGGGGGCTTTCAATGAGCAGTTCTTC. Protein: CASSVKLAGAFNEQFF.

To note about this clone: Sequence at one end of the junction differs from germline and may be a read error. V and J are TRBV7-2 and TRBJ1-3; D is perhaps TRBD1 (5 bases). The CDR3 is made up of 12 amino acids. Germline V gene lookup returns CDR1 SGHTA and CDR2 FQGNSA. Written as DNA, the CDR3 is TGTGCCAGCAGCACAAGACAGACGTTTTTAATTTTT. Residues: CASSTRQTFLIF.

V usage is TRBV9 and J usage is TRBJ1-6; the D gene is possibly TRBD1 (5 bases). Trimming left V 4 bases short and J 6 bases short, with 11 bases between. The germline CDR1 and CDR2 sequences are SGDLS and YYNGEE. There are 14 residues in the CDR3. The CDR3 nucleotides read TGTGCCAGCAGCCCGCAGGGTGGTAATTCACCCCTCCACTTT. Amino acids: CASSPQGGNSPLHF.

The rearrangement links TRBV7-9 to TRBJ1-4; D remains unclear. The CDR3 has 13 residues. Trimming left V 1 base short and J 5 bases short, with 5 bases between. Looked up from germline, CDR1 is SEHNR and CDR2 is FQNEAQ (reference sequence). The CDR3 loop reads CASSLGPNEKLFF. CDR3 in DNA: TGTGCCAGCAGCTTAGGGCCGAATGAAAAACTGTTTTTT.

As DNA, the CDR3 is TGTGCCAGCAGTGAATTTGGGGGGAACGAGCAGTACTTC. Its protein is CASSEFGGNEQYF. This chain uses TRBV6-1 with TRBJ2-5; D may be TRBD2 (6 bases). With the DNA end fitting TRBJ2-7 better, the J assignment may be wrong. The CDR3 length is 13 residues. Germline V lookup: CDR1 MNHNS, CDR2 SASEGT.

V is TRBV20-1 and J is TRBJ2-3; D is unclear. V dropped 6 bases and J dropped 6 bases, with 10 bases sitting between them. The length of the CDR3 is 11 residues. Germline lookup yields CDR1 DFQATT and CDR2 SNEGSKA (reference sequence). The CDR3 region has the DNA TGCAGTGCGGAGTCAGCCGATACGCAGTATTTT. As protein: CSAESADTQYF.

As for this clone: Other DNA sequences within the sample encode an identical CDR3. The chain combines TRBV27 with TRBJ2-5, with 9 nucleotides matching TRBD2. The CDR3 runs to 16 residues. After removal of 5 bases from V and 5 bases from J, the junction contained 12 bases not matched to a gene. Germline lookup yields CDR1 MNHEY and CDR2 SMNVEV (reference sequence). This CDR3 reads CASSPLAGLTTETQYF. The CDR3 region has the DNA TGTGCCAGCAGTCCCCTAGCGGGGCTCACAACTGAGACCCAGTACTTC.